This T cell receptor (beta chain) was identified in a study of breast tumors, draining lymph nodes, adjacent tissues. This clonotype was observed a few times. Its cognate antigen is unknown. This clone may be a read error of a much larger clone one base away. A single record per CDR3 protein comes from TCRdb applying MiXCR to the multiplex PCR reads. The top ten hold 3.5% to 4.5% of the sample, which has around 170,000 distinct CDR3 sequences, 30% to 35% seen once. The lymph nodes were axillary draining lymph nodes from breast cancer patients. CDR1 and CDR2 (germline): SGHAT, FQNNGV. This CDR3 contains 17 residues. J was trimmed by 0 bases and V by 8 bases; bases with no gene match: 11. Whole-study findings and limits: Tumor T cell lymph node origin was a supported hypothesis, not proven. Compared with basal-like, luminal-like tumors shared significantly more repertoire with nontumor tissue. Most tumor T cells seemingly derive from lymph node, then expand in tumor. Tumor repertoires ranked between lymph nodes and nontumor tissue in diversity, with V and J gene preferences.

The rearrangement uses TRBV11-2 and TRBJ2-3; 10 bases align to TRBD2. Sample: axillary lymph node tissue. The receptor was derived from a female donor with breast cancer. Some clones in this sample may be carry-over from other donors' samples. CDR3 region: CASAELAGPPSTDTQYF. CDR3 bases: TGTGCCAGCGCCGAACTAGCGGGGCCCCCAAGCACAGATACGCAGTATTTT. Full variable domain (outside the CDR3, taken from reference TRBV11-2 and TRBJ2-3): EAGVAQSPRYKIIEKRQSVAFWCNPISGHATLYWYQQILGQGPKLLIQFQNNGVVDDSQLPKDRFSAERLKGVDSTLKIQPAKLEDSAVYLCASAELAGPPSTDTQYFGPGTRLTVL.